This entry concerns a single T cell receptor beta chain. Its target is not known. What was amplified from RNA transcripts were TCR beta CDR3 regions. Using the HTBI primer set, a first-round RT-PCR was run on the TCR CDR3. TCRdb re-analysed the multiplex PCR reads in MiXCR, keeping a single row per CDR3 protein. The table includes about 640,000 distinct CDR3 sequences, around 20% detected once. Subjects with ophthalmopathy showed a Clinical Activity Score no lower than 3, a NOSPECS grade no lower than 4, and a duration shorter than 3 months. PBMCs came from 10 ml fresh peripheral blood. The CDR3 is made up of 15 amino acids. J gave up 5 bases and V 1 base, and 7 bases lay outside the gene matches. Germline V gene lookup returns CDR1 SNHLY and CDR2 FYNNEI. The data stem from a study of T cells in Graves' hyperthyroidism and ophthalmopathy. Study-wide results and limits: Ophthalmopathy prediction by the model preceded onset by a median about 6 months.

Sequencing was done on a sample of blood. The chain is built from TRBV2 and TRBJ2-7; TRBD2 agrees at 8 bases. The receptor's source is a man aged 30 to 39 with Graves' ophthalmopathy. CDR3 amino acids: CASSEGSGNFDEQYF. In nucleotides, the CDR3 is TGTGCCAGCAGTGAAGGTAGCGGGAACTTCGACGAGCAGTACTTC.